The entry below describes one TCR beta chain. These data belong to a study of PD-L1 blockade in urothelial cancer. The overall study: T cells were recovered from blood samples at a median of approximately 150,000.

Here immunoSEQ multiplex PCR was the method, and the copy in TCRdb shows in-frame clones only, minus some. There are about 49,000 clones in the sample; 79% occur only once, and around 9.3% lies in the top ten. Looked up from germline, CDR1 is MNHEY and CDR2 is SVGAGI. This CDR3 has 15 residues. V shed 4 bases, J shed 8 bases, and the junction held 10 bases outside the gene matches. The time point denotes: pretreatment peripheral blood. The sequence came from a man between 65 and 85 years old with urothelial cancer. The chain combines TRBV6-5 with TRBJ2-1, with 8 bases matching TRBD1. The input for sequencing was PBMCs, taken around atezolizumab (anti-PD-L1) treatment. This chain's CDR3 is CASSFGQGGLDEQFF. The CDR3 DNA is TGTGCCAGCAGTTTCGGACAGGGTGGGTTAGATGAGCAGTTCTTC.